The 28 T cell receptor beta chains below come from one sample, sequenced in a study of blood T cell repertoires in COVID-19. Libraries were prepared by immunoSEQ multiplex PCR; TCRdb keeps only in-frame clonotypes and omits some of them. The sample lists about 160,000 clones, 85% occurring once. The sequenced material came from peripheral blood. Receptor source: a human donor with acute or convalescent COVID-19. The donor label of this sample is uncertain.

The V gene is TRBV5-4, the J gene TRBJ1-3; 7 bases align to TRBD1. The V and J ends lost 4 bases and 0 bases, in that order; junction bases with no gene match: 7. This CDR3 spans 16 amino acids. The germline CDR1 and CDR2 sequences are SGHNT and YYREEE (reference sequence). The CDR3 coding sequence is TGTGCCAGCAGCCCTGACAGGGTATTCTCTGGAAACACCATATATTTT. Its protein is CASSPDRVFSGNTIYF.

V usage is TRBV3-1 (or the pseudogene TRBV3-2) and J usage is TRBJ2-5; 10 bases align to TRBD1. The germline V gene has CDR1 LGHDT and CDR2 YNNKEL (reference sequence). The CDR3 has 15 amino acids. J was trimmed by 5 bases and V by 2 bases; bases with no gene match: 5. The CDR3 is CASSQRQGARETQYF. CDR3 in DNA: TGTGCCAGCAGCCAACGACAGGGGGCTAGGGAGACCCAGTACTTC.

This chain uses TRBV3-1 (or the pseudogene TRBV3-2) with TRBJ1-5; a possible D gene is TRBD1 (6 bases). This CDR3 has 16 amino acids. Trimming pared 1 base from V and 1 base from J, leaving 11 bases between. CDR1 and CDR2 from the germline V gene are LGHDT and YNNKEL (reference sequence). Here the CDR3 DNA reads TGTGCCAGCAGCCAAGGGACAGCCAGGAGCAATCAGCCCCAGCATTTT. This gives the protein CASSQGTARSNQPQHF.

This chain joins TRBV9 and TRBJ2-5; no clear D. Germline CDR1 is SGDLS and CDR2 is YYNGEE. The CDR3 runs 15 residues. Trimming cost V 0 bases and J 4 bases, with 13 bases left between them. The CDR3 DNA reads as TGTGCCAGCAGCGTAGGGGCAATTGTGAGAGAGACCCAGTACTTC. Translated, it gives CASSVGAIVRETQYF.

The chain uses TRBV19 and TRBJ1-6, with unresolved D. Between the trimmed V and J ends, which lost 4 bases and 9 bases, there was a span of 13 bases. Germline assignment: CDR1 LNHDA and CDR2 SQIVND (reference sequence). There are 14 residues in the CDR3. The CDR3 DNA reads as TGTGCCAGTAGTAGAGACTCTTCGGGTTCACCCCTCCACTTT. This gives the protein CASSRDSSGSPLHF.

The CDR3 DNA reads as TGTGCCAGCAGCCAACGTCTGGGACAGGGTGGATCACCCCTCCACTTT. It yields the protein CASSQRLGQGGSPLHF. The V and J genes are TRBV7-2 and TRBJ1-6, with 9 bases fitting TRBD1. The germline CDR1 and CDR2 sequences are SGHTA and FQGNSA. This CDR3 is built from 16 residues. With V trimmed by 5 bases and J by 10 bases, 12 bases remained unmatched.

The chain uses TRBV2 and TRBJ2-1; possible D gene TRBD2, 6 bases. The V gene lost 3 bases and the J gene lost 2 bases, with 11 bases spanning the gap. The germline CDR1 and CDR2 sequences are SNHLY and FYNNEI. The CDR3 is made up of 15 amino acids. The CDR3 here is CASSDRGNPYNEQFF. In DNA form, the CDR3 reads TGTGCCAGCAGTGATCGGGGGAACCCCTACAATGAGCAGTTCTTC.

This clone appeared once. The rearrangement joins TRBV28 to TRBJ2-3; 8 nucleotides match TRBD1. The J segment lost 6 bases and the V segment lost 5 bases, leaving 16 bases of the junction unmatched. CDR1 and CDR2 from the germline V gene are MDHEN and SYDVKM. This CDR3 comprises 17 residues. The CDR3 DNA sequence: TGTGCCAGCAGTCCAATCAGGGGGCGCTTTTCGGTTGATACGCAGTATTTT. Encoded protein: CASSPIRGRFSVDTQYF.

Here the CDR3 reads CASSPRSGGASEQFF. In nucleotides, the CDR3 is TGTGCCAGCAGCCCTCGTAGCGGGGGGGCCTCTGAGCAGTTCTTC. The chain is built from TRBV11-3 and TRBJ2-1; TRBD2 agrees at 11 bases. This CDR3 region has 15 residues. Germline V gene sequence: CDR1 SGHNT, CDR2 YENEEA. The ends lost 5 bases at V and 9 bases at J; junction bases unmatched: 9. Looking up the rest from reference TRBV11-3 and TRBJ2-1 gives the full variable domain: EAGVVQSPRYKIIEKKQPVAFWCNPISGHNTLYWYLQNLGQGPELLIRYENEEAVDDSQLPKDRFSAERLKGVDSTLKIQPAELGDSAVYLCASSPRSGGASEQFFGPGTRLTVL.

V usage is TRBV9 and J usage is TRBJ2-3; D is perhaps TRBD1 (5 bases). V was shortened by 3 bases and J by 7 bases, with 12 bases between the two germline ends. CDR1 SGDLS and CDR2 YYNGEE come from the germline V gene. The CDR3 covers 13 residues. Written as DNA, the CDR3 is TGTGCCAGCAGCGAGAGGACAACAAATACGCAGTATTTT. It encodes CASSERTTNTQYF.

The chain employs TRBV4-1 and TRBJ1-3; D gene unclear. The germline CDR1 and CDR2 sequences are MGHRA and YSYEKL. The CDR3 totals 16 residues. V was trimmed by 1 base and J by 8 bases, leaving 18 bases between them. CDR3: CASSQGRMSSIDTIYF. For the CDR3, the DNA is TGCGCCAGCAGCCAAGGGCGGATGTCGTCTATAGACACCATATATTTT.

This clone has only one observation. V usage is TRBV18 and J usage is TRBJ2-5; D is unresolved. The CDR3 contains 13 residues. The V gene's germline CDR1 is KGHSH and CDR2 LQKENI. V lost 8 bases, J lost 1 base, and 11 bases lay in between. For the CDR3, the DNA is TGTGCCAGCCGTATACAGTCCCAAGAGACCCAGTACTTC. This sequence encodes CASRIQSQETQYF.

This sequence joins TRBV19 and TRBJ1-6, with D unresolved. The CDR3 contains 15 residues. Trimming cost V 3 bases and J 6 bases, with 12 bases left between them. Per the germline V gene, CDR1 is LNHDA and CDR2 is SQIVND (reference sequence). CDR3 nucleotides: TGTGCCAGTAGTATTATGAGATCCCTTAATTCACCCCTCCACTTT. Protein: CASSIMRSLNSPLHF.

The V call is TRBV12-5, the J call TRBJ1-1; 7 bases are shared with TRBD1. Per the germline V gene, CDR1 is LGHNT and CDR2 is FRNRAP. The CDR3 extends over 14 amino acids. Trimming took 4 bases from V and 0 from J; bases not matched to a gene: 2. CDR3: CASGSGTVNTEAFF. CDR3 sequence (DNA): TGTGCTAGTGGTTCCGGGACAGTGAACACTGAAGCTTTCTTT.

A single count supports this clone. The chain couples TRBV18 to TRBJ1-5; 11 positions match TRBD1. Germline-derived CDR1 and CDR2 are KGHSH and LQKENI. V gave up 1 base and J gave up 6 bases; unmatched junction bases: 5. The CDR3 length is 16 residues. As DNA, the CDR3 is TGTGCCAGCTCACCACTGGGACAGGGGGGGGGTCAGCCCCAGCATTTT. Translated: CASSPLGQGGGQPQHF.

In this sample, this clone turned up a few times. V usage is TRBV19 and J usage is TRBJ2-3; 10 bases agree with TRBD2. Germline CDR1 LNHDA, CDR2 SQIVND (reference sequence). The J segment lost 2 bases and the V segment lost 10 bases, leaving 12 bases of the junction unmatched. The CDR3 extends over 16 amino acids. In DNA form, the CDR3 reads TGTGCCACCTCAAGACTAGCGGGTGGTTCCACAGATACGCAGTATTTT. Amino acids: CATSRLAGGSTDTQYF.

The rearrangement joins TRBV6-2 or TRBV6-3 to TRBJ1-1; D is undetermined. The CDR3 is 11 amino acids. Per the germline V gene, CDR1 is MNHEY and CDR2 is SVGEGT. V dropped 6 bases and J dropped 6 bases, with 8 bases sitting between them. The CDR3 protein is CASSPRAEAFF. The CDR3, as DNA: TGTGCCAGCAGCCCCCGGGCTGAAGCTTTCTTT.

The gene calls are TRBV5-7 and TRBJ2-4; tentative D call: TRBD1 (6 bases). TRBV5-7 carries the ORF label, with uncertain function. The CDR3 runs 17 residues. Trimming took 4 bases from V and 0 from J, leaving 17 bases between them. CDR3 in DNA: TGTGCCAGCAGCGTGGGACACAGGACACTAGCCAAAAACATTCAGTACTTC. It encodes CASSVGHRTLAKNIQYF.

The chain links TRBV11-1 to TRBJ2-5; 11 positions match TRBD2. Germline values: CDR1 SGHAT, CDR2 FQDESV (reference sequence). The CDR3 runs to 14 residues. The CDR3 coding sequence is TGTGCGTCGACTAGCGGGGCGACTCAAGAGACCCAGTACTTC. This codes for CASTSGATQETQYF.

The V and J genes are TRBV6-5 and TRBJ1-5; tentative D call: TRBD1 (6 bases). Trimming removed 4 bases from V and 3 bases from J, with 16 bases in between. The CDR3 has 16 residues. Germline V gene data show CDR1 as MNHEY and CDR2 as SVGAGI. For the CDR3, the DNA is TGTGCCAGCAGTTCGATGTATGACAGGCTCAATCAGCCCCAGCATTTT. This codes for CASSSMYDRLNQPQHF.

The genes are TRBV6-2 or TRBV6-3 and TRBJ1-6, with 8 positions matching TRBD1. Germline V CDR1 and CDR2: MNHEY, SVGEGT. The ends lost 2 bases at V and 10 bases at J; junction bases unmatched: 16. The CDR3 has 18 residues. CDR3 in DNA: TGTGCCAGCAGTTACGGGGGGGAGCTGACAGGGGTTCAATCACCCCTCCACTTT. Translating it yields CASSYGGELTGVQSPLHF.

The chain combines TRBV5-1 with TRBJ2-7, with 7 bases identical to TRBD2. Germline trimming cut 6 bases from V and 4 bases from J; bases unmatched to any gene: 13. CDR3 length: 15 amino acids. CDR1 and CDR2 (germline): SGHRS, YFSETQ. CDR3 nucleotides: TGCGCCAGCAACCCAGCGGGGATTCCTTCTTACGAGCAGTACTTC. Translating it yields CASNPAGIPSYEQYF.

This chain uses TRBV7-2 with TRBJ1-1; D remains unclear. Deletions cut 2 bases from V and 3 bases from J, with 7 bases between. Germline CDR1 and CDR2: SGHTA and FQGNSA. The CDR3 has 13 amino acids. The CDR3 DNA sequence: TGTGCCAGCAGCTTATCGTTAGACACTGAAGCTTTCTTT. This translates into CASSLSLDTEAFF.

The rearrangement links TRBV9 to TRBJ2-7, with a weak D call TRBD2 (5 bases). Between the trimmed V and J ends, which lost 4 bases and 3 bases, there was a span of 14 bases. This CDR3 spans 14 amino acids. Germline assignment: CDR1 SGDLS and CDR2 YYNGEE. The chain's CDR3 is CASSLRGSGYEQYF. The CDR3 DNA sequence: TGTGCCAGCAGCCTACGGGGATCCGGCTACGAGCAGTACTTC.

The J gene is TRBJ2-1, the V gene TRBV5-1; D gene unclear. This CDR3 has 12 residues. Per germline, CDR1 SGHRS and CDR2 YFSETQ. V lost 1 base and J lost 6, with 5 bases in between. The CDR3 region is CASSLLFNEQFF. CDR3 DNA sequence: TGCGCCAGCAGCTTGCTTTTCAATGAGCAGTTCTTC.

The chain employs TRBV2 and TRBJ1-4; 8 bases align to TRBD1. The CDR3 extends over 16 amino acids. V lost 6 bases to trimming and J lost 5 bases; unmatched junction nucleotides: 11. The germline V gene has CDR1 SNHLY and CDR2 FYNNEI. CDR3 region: CASSPIGGQANEKLFF. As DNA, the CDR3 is TGTGCCAGCAGCCCCATTGGGGGACAGGCGAATGAAAAACTGTTTTTT.

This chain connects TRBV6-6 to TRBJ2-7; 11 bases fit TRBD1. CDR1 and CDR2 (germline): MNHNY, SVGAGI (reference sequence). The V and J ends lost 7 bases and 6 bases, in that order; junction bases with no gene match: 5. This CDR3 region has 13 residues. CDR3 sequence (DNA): TGTGCCAGCATCAAGGGACAGGGGGGCGAGCAGTACTTC. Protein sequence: CASIKGQGGEQYF.

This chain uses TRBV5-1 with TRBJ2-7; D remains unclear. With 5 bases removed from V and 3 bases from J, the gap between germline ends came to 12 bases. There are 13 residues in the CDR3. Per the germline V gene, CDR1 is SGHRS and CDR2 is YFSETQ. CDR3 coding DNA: TGCGCCAGCAGTGACCTAGGATTCTACGAGCAGTACTTC. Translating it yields CASSDLGFYEQYF. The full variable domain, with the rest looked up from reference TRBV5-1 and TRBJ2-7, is KAGVTQTPRYLIKTRGQQVTLSCSPISGHRSVSWYQQTPGQGLQFLFEYFSETQRNKGNFPGRFSGRQFSNSRSEMNVSTLELGDSALYLCASSDLGFYEQYFGPGTRLTVT.